This T cell receptor (beta chain) was retrieved from a study of OX40 agonist ivuxolimab in advanced cancers. Across the whole study: The study treated patients with ivuxolimab, an agonistic anti-OX40 (CD134) antibody. A diagnosis of hepatocellular carcinoma, melanoma, renal cell or head and neck cancer was present in dose-escalation patients. General study points: Relative to CD4+, CD8+ T cells held more expanded clones on average.

The V end lost 6 bases, the J end lost 0 bases, and 17 bases lay between the germline ends. Germline V gene lookup returns CDR1 LNHDA and CDR2 SQIVND (reference sequence). The CDR3 length is 16 residues. Some clones are missing from TCRdb's copy, which holds only in-frame ones; the method was immunoSEQ multiplex PCR. Of around 86,000 clones in the sample, roughly 84% were seen once. Autoimmune disease history or systemic immunosuppression led to patient exclusion. For this clone: Its antigen remains unknown.

J is TRBJ1-1 and V is TRBV19, with D perhaps matching TRBD1 (5 bases). This TCR was sampled from an adult with an advanced solid tumor such as melanoma, head and neck, liver or kidney cancer. Sequencing used CD4+ or CD8+ T cells sorted from blood, obtained in a trial of the OX40 agonist ivuxolimab. The CDR3 bases are TGTGCCAGTAGCTTCGGGGGACTCCCTCTGAACACTGAAGCTTTCTTT. Protein product: CASSFGGLPLNTEAFF.